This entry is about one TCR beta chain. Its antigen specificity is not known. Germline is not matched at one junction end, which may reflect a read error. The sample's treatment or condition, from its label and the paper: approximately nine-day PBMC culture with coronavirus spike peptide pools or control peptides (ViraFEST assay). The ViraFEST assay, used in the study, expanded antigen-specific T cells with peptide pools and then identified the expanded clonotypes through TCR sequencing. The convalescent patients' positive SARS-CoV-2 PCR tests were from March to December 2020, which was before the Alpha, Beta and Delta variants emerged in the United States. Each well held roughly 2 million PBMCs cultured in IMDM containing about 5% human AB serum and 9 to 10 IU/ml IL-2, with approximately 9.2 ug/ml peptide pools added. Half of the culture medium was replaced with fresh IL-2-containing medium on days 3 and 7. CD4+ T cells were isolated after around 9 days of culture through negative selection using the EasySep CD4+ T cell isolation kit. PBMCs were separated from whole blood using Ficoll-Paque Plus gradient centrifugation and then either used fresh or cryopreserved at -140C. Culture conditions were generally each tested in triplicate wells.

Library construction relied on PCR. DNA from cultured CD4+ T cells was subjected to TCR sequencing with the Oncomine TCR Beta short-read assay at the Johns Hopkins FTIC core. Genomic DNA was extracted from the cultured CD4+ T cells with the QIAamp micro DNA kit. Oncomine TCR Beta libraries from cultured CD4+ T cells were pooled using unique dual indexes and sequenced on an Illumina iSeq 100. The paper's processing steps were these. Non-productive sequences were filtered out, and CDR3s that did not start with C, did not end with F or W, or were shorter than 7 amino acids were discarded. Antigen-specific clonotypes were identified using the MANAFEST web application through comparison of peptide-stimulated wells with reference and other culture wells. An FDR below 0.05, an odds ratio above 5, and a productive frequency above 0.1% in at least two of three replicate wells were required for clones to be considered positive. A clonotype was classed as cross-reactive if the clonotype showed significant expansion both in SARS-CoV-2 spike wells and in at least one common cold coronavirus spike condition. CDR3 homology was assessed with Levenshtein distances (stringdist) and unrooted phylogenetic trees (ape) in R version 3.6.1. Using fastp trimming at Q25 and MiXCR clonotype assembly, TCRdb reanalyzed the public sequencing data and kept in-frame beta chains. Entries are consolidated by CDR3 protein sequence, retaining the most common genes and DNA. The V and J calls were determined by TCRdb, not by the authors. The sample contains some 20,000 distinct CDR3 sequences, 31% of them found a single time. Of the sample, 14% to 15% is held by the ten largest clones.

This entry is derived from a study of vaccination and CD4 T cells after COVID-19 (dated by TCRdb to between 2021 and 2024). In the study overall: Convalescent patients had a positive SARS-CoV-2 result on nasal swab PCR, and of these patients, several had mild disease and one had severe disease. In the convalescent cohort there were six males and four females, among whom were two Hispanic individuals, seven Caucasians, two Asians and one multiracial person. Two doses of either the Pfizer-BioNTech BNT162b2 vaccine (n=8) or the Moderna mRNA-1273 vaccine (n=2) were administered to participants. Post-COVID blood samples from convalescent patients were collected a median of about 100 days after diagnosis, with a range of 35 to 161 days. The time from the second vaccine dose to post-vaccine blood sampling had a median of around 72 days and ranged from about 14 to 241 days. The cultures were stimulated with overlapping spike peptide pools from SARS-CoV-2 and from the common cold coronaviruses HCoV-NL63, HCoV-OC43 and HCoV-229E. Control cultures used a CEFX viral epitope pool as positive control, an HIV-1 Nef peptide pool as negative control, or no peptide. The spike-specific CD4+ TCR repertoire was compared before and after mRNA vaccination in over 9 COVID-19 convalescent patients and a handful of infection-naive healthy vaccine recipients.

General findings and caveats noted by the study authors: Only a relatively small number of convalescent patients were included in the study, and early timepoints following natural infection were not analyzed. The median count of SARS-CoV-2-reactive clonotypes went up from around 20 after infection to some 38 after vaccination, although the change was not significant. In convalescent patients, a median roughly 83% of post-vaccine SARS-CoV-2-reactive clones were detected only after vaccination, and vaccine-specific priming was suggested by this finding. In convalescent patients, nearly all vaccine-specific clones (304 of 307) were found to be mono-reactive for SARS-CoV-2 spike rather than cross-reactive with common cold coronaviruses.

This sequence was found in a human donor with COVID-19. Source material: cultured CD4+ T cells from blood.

The CDR3 has the sequence CASSFPTDNSSLHF. The nucleotide sequence reads as follows: TGTGCCAGCAGTTTTCCGACAGATAATTCATCCCTCCACTTT. This chain is built from TRBV28 and TRBJ1-6, and TRBD1 may be the D gene, going by 5 matching bases. CDR1 and CDR2 were assigned from the germline V gene as MDHEN and SYDVKM. There are 14 amino acids in the CDR3, from cysteine to phenylalanine inclusive. The only DNA kept is the CDR3, 42 bases in frame from the first base.